Presented here are 2 T cell receptor beta chains from one specimen sequenced in a study of graft-versus-host responses after intestinal transplantation. For these TCRs, the target antigens are not known. Measured with immunoSEQ multiplex PCR; TCRdb has only the in-frame clones, and not every one. The table has roughly 100,000 clones, about 90% seen once. The sequencing used unstimulated CD4+ T cells sorted from spleen or lymph node cells, collected before intestinal transplant. All receptors derive from a human donor who received an intestinal transplant.

The V gene is TRBV7-9, the J gene TRBJ2-2, with TRBD1 identical over 7 bases. Trimming cost V 5 bases and J 6 bases; bases outside gene matches: 9. CDR3 length equals 15 residues. CDR1 and CDR2 from the germline V gene are SEHNR and FQNEAQ (reference sequence). The CDR3 DNA reads as TGTGCCAGCAGCAAAGGGGGCCCCTTTTCCGGGGAGCTGTTTTTT. This sequence encodes CASSKGGPFSGELFF.

The chain combines TRBV25-1 with TRBJ1-4; no clear D. The germline V gene encodes CDR1 MGHDK and CDR2 SYGVNS. V was trimmed by 3 bases and J by 6 bases, leaving 8 bases between them. This CDR3 has 13 residues. CDR3 in DNA: TGTGCCAGCAGTGACGAGTCGGATGAAAAACTGTTTTTT. Amino acid sequence: CASSDESDEKLFF.